This is a list of T cell receptor beta chains from one sample in a study of CD8+CD57+ T cells in acquired aplastic anemia. From the reads, TCRdb called clonotypes with MiXCR, one entry per CDR3 protein. The repertoire includes about 42,000 distinct CDR3 sequences, approximately 71% of them detected once, and 20% to 30% sits in the top ten. What was sequenced was sorted CD4+, CD8+, or CD8+CD57+ T cells (not recorded which) from PBMCs. All receptors come from a human donor in good health, serving as a control. The CDR3 runs from the conserved cysteine through the conserved F or W. The D gene is left open where the match is weak. Expanded clones are given a class, and other clones once, few, many or no size at all.

V gene: TRBV10-3
J gene: TRBJ2-1
clone size: -
D gene: TRBD2
CDR3 length: 15
CDR3 protein: CAISDVRGGGNEQFF
CDR3 DNA: TGTGCCATCAGTGATGTGCGGGGGGGGGGCAATGAGCAGTTCTTC

V gene: TRBV25-1
J gene: TRBJ2-7
clone size: -
D gene: -
CDR3 length: 15
CDR3 protein: CASSDWVGPHNEQYF
CDR3 DNA: TGTGCCAGCAGTGACTGGGTAGGCCCGCACAACGAGCAGTACTTC

V gene: TRBV7-7
J gene: TRBJ1-3
clone size: -
D gene: -
CDR3 length: 14
CDR3 protein: CASSRRGSGNTIYF
CDR3 DNA: TGTGCCAGCAGCCGAAGAGGGTCTGGAAACACCATATATTTT

V gene: TRBV29-1
J gene: TRBJ2-3
clone size: once
D gene: -
CDR3 length: 12
CDR3 protein: CSVGGGANTQYF
CDR3 DNA: TGCAGCGTTGGAGGGGGGGCAAATACGCAGTATTTT

V gene: TRBV19
J gene: TRBJ1-2
clone size: medium-sized
D gene: -
CDR3 length: 14
CDR3 protein: CASPTDTTNYGYTF
CDR3 DNA: TGTGCCAGTCCCACGGACACCACTAACTATGGCTACACCTTC

V gene: TRBV19
J gene: TRBJ2-3
clone size: few
D gene: -
CDR3 length: 13
CDR3 protein: CASSIFGGDTQYF
CDR3 DNA: TGTGCCAGTAGTATATTTGGGGGAGATACGCAGTATTTT

V gene: TRBV7-9
J gene: TRBJ2-7
clone size: -
D gene: -
CDR3 length: 12
CDR3 protein: CASSYDIYEQYF
CDR3 DNA: TGTGCCAGCAGCTACGACATATACGAGCAGTACTTC

V gene: TRBV19
J gene: TRBJ2-5
clone size: -
D gene: -
CDR3 length: 14
CDR3 protein: CASSIAAGVETQYF
CDR3 DNA: TGTGCCAGTAGTATAGCTGCCGGGGTAGAGACCCAGTACTTC

V gene: TRBV9
J gene: TRBJ2-3
clone size: -
D gene: -
CDR3 length: 15
CDR3 protein: CASSENFWTADTQYF
CDR3 DNA: TGTGCCAGCAGCGAAAACTTCTGGACAGCAGATACGCAGTATTTT

V gene: TRBV12-3/TRBV12-4
J gene: TRBJ1-2
clone size: -
D gene: -
CDR3 length: 19
CDR3 protein: CASSPTKLTGNGRLQFHTF
CDR3 DNA: TGTGCCAGCAGTCCAACAAAGCTAACAGGAAACGGAAGGTTGCAGTTCCACACCTTC

V gene: TRBV20-1
J gene: TRBJ1-2
clone size: -
D gene: -
CDR3 length: 12
CDR3 protein: CSARVSLRGYTF
CDR3 DNA: TGCAGTGCTAGGGTGTCCCTCCGGGGCTACACCTTC

V gene: TRBV28
J gene: TRBJ2-7
clone size: many
D gene: TRBD1
CDR3 length: 13
CDR3 protein: CASSFPGGYEQYF
CDR3 DNA: TGTGCCAGCAGTTTCCCAGGGGGCTACGAGCAGTACTTC

V gene: TRBV20-1
J gene: TRBJ2-1
clone size: -
D gene: TRBD1
CDR3 length: 15
CDR3 protein: CSARPAGTGGNEQFF
CDR3 DNA: TGCAGTGCTAGACCCGCCGGGACAGGGGGCAATGAGCAGTTCTTC

V gene: TRBV7-8
J gene: TRBJ2-1
clone size: -
D gene: TRBD1
CDR3 length: 13
CDR3 protein: CASILDRAEEQFF
CDR3 DNA: TGTGCCAGCATCCTGGACAGGGCGGAGGAGCAGTTCTTC

V gene: TRBV2
J gene: TRBJ2-1
clone size: medium-sized
D gene: -
CDR3 length: 11
CDR3 protein: CASSGNNEQFF
CDR3 DNA: TGTGCCAGCAGTGGGAACAATGAGCAGTTCTTC

V gene: TRBV19
J gene: TRBJ1-1
clone size: -
D gene: -
CDR3 length: 13
CDR3 protein: CASIARAGTEAFF
CDR3 DNA: TGTGCCAGTATTGCCCGGGCGGGCACTGAAGCTTTCTTT

V gene: TRBV9
J gene: TRBJ1-2
clone size: -
D gene: -
CDR3 length: 12
CDR3 protein: CASSPGGEGYTF
CDR3 DNA: TGTGCCAGCAGCCCCGGTGGGGAGGGCTACACCTTC

V gene: TRBV7-6
J gene: TRBJ1-2
clone size: -
D gene: -
CDR3 length: 14
CDR3 protein: CASSLGRGNYGYTF
CDR3 DNA: TGTGCCAGCAGCTTGGGCAGGGGAAACTATGGCTACACCTTC

V gene: TRBV19
J gene: TRBJ2-1
clone size: -
D gene: TRBD2
CDR3 length: 16
CDR3 protein: CASGGLAGPFYNEQFF
CDR3 DNA: TGTGCCAGCGGGGGACTAGCGGGGCCATTTTACAATGAGCAGTTCTTC

V gene: TRBV7-2
J gene: TRBJ2-1
clone size: few
D gene: -
CDR3 length: 13
CDR3 protein: CASTAYRVHEQFF
CDR3 DNA: TGTGCCAGCACGGCATACAGGGTCCATGAGCAGTTCTTC

V gene: TRBV28
J gene: TRBJ2-7
clone size: many
D gene: -
CDR3 length: 15
CDR3 protein: CASSVVGSENCEQYF
CDR3 DNA: TGTGCCAGCAGCGTAGTCGGGTCGGAGAATTGCGAGCAGTACTTC

V gene: TRBV9
J gene: TRBJ2-5
clone size: -
D gene: TRBD2
CDR3 length: 15
CDR3 protein: CASSSGLARVETQYF
CDR3 DNA: TGTGCCAGCAGCTCGGGACTAGCGAGAGTGGAGACCCAGTACTTC

V gene: TRBV7-9
J gene: TRBJ2-5
clone size: many
D gene: -
CDR3 length: 16
CDR3 protein: CASSLPALGRGQTQYF
CDR3 DNA: TGTGCCAGCAGCTTACCGGCCCTGGGCAGGGGACAGACCCAGTACTTC

V gene: TRBV19
J gene: TRBJ2-7
clone size: -
D gene: -
CDR3 length: 14
CDR3 protein: CASSISSGGYEQYF
CDR3 DNA: TGTGCCAGTAGTATTAGTTCTGGTGGCTACGAGCAGTACTTC

V gene: TRBV19
J gene: TRBJ2-2
clone size: -
D gene: -
CDR3 length: 14
CDR3 protein: CASKRKRDTGELFF
CDR3 DNA: TGTGCCAGTAAACGGAAAAGAGACACCGGGGAGCTGTTTTTT

V gene: TRBV11-1
J gene: TRBJ1-2
clone size: -
D gene: -
CDR3 length: 18
CDR3 protein: CASSLVPPSSKRGYGYTF
CDR3 DNA: TGTGCCAGCAGCTTAGTTCCGCCCAGTAGTAAACGGGGCTATGGCTACACCTTC

V gene: TRBV6-5
J gene: TRBJ1-2
clone size: -
D gene: -
CDR3 length: 11
CDR3 protein: CASSYRGGYTF
CDR3 DNA: TGTGCCAGCAGTTACAGGGGCGGCTACACCTTC

V gene: TRBV25-1
J gene: TRBJ2-7
clone size: -
D gene: TRBD2
CDR3 length: 13
CDR3 protein: CATSAGETYEQYF
CDR3 DNA: TGTGCCACCAGTGCGGGGGAGACCTACGAGCAGTACTTC

V gene: TRBV7-8
J gene: TRBJ2-1
clone size: -
D gene: -
CDR3 length: 13
CDR3 protein: CASGLERYNEQFF
CDR3 DNA: TGTGCCAGCGGCTTAGAACGGTACAATGAGCAGTTCTTC

V gene: TRBV19
J gene: TRBJ1-5
clone size: -
D gene: -
CDR3 length: 13
CDR3 protein: CASSMGLGQPQHF
CDR3 DNA: TGTGCCAGTAGTATGGGGCTAGGCCAGCCCCAGCATTTT

V gene: TRBV27
J gene: TRBJ2-7
clone size: once
D gene: TRBD2
CDR3 length: 19
CDR3 protein: CACSLSPGLAGGLPYEQYF
CDR3 DNA: TGTGCCTGCAGTCTATCCCCGGGACTAGCGGGGGGGCTCCCGTACGAGCAGTACTTC

V gene: TRBV19
J gene: TRBJ1-1
clone size: -
D gene: -
CDR3 length: 12
CDR3 protein: CASLDRNTEAFF
CDR3 DNA: TGTGCCAGTTTGGACAGGAACACTGAAGCTTTCTTT

V gene: TRBV15
J gene: TRBJ2-6
clone size: once
D gene: -
CDR3 length: 16
CDR3 protein: CATSRSSGSGANVLTF
CDR3 DNA: TGTGCCACCAGCAGGTCTTCAGGGTCTGGGGCCAACGTCCTGACTTTC

V gene: TRBV10-3
J gene: TRBJ1-2
clone size: few
D gene: -
CDR3 length: 13
CDR3 protein: CAITQAMDYGYTF
CDR3 DNA: TGTGCCATCACCCAAGCCATGGACTATGGCTACACCTTC

V gene: TRBV29-1
J gene: TRBJ1-6
clone size: -
D gene: -
CDR3 length: 13
CDR3 protein: CSVGGDSESPLHF
CDR3 DNA: TGCAGCGTTGGGGGGGATTCGGAATCACCCCTCCACTTT

V gene: TRBV19
J gene: TRBJ2-7
clone size: -
D gene: -
CDR3 length: 13
CDR3 protein: CASSSGLSYEQYF
CDR3 DNA: TGTGCCAGTAGCTCCGGACTCTCCTACGAGCAGTACTTC